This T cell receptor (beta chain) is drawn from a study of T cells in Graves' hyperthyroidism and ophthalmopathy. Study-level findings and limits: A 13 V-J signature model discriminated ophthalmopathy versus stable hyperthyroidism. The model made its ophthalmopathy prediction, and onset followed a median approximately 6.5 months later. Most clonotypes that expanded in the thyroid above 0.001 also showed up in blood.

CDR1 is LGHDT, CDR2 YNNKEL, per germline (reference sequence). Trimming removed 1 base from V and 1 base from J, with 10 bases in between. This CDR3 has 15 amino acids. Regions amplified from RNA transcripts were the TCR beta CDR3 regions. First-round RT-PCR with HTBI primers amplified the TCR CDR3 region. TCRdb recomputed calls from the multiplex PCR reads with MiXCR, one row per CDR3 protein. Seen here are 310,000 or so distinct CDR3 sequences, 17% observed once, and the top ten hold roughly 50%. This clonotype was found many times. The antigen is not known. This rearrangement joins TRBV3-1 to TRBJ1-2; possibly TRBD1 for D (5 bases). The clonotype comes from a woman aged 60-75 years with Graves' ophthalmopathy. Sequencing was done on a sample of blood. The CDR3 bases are TGTGCCAGCAGCCAAGGAGGGGCCAGTAACTATGGCTACACCTTC. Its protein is CASSQGGASNYGYTF.